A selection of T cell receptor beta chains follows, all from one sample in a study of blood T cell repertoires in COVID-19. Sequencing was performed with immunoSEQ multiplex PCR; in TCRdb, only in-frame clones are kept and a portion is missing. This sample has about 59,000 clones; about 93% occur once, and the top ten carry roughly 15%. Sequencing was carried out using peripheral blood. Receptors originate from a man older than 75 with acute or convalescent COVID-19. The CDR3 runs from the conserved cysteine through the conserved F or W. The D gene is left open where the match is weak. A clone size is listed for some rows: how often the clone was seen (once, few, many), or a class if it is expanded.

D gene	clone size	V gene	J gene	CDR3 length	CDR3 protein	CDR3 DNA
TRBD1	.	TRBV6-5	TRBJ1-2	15	CASSYGTGGKDGYTF	TGTGCCAGCAGTTACGGGACAGGGGGCAAGGATGGCTACACCTTC
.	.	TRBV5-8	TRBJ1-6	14	CASSLDGRNSPLHF	TGTGCCAGCAGCCTAGACGGAAGAAATTCACCCCTCCACTTT
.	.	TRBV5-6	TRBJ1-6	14	CASRSRVGNSPLHF	TGTGCCAGCAGATCCAGGGTGGGTAATTCACCCCTCCACTTT
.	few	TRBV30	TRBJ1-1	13	CASVQGANTEAFF	TGTGCCTCAGTACAGGGAGCAAACACTGAAGCTTTCTTT
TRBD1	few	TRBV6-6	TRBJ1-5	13	CASSRDSQGPQHF	TGTGCCAGCAGCCGGGACAGCCAAGGGCCCCAGCATTTT
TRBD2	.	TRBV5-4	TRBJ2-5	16	CASSSASGSFQETQYF	TGTGCCAGCAGCTCCGCTAGCGGCTCCTTCCAAGAGACCCAGTACTTC
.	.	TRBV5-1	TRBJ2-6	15	CASSDSAPGANVLTF	TGCGCCAGCAGCGACAGCGCCCCTGGGGCCAACGTCCTGACTTTC
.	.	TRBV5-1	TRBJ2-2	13	CASSPYYAGELFF	TGCGCCAGCAGCCCCTACTACGCCGGGGAGCTGTTTTTT
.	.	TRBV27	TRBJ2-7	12	CASSSIRARLYF	TGTGCCAGCAGTTCGATCAGGGCCAGGCTGTACTTC
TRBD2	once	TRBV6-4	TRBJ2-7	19	CASSLTRTSGGELSYEQYF	TGTGCCAGCAGCTTAACCCGGACTAGCGGGGGCGAACTTTCCTACGAGCAGTACTTC
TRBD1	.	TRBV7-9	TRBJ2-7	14	CASSFGTVSYEQYF	TGTGCCAGCAGCTTCGGGACAGTTTCCTACGAGCAGTACTTC
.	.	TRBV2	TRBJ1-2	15	CASSVSVQALYGYTF	TGTGCCAGCAGTGTTTCCGTCCAGGCGCTTTATGGCTACACCTTC
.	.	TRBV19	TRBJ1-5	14	CASSQTGGNQPQHF	TGTGCCAGTAGCCAGACCGGGGGCAATCAGCCCCAGCATTTT
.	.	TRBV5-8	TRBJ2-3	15	CASSLVSLGTDTQYF	TGTGCCAGCAGCTTGGTCTCACTGGGCACAGATACGCAGTATTTT
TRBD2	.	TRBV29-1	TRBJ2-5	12	CSVESSGGARYF	TGCAGCGTTGAATCTAGCGGGGGGGCCCGGTACTTC
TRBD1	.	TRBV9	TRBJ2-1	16	CASSVDYGQGRNEQFF	TGTGCCAGCAGCGTAGACTACGGACAGGGGCGCAATGAGCAGTTCTTC
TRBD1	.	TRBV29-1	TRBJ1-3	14	CSAYGTGSGNTIYF	TGCAGCGCCTACGGGACAGGATCTGGAAACACCATATATTTT
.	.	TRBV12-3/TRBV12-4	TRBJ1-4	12	CASSREYEKLFF	TGTGCCAGCAGTCGGGAGTATGAAAAACTGTTTTTT
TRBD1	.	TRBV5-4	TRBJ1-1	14	CASSPGTANTEAFF	TGTGCCAGCAGCCCTGGGACAGCGAACACTGAAGCTTTCTTT
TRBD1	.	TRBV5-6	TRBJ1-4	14	CASSLQGAEEKLFF	TGTGCCAGCAGCTTGCAGGGGGCGGAGGAAAAACTGTTTTTT
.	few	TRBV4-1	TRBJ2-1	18	CASSQDGPIQSGRYEQFF	TGCGCCAGCAGCCAAGATGGCCCTATTCAGTCCGGGAGATATGAGCAGTTCTTC
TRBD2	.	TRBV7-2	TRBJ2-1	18	CASRTRGSGGAVLGEQFF	TGTGCCAGCAGAACCAGGGGTAGCGGGGGGGCGGTCCTAGGTGAGCAGTTCTTC
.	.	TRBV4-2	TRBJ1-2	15	CASSLKPREIGSYTF	TGTGCCAGCAGCCTAAAGCCGAGGGAAATCGGGAGCTACACCTTC
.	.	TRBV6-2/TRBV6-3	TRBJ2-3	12	CASSLTTDTQYF	TGTGCCAGCAGCCTTACTACAGATACGCAGTATTTT